The rows below give T cell receptor beta chains drawn from one sample of a study of TIL therapy for anti-PD-1-resistant metastatic lung cancer. TCRdb's copy holds only in-frame clones and misses some; the assay was immunoSEQ multiplex PCR. The sample has under 20,000 clones; about 79% are singletons. The sample consisted of blood, taken at baseline. These TCRs come from a person aged 25 to 85 with non-small cell lung cancer. CDR3s include the opening cysteine and the closing phenylalanine or tryptophan.

CDR3: CAISEGPDTQYF
J: TRBJ2-3
V: TRBV10-3

CDR3: CASSHPSLAGGPDTDTQYF
J: TRBJ2-3
V: TRBV3-1/TRBV3-2

CDR3: CASSPPGQGVWGYTF
J: TRBJ1-2
V: TRBV28

CDR3: CASSLKQGAPYGYTF
J: TRBJ1-2
V: TRBV3-1/TRBV3-2

CDR3: CASSPGFGNTGELFF
J: TRBJ2-2
V: TRBV11-2

CDR3: CATSRGRQGYEQYF
J: TRBJ2-7
V: TRBV15

CDR3: CASSLGQAMGPGELFF
J: TRBJ2-2
V: TRBV7-6

CDR3: CATSAGQGNEKLFF
J: TRBJ1-4
V: TRBV24-1

CDR3: CASSQESRAAYGYTF
J: TRBJ1-2
V: TRBV3-1/TRBV3-2

CDR3: CASSLGRGMASGNTIYF
J: TRBJ1-3
V: TRBV11-2

CDR3: CASSSAEREGKFF
J: TRBJ2-1
V: TRBV7-9

CDR3: CSNYRDGYTF
J: TRBJ1-2
V: TRBV20-1

CDR3: CASSLENGLAGASSTDTQYF
J: TRBJ2-3
V: TRBV14

CDR3: CASSLRTGASTDTQYF
J: TRBJ2-3
V: TRBV6-6

CDR3: CASSLGQEMRYEQYF
J: TRBJ2-7
V: TRBV28

CDR3: CASSGDSQQIAWLDYEQYF
J: TRBJ2-7
V: TRBV5-8

CDR3: CASSLESSGRNEQFF
J: TRBJ2-1
V: TRBV11-2

CDR3: CASSFPGYNSPLHF
J: TRBJ1-6
V: TRBV7-2

CDR3: CASSRGTYEQYF
J: TRBJ2-7
V: TRBV7-2

CDR3: CASSQDPSGGPEGEQFF
J: TRBJ2-1
V: TRBV4-2

CDR3: CASSEGRRRYHGYTF
J: TRBJ1-2
V: TRBV6-1

CDR3: CASSLSPPQGALSEAFF
J: TRBJ1-1
V: TRBV27

CDR3: CASSSSQGAGYGYTF
J: TRBJ1-2
V: TRBV5-1

CDR3: CASTSLGDQVGYTF
J: TRBJ1-2
V: TRBV6-5

CDR3: CASPPLVWQGAGEYEQYF
J: TRBJ2-7
V: TRBV10-1

CDR3: CASSLGGAAQETQYF
J: TRBJ2-5
V: TRBV11-3

CDR3: CASSSPRGGEEETQYF
J: TRBJ2-5
V: TRBV7-6

CDR3: CASSFLVEVGGALPYEQYF
J: TRBJ2-7
V: TRBV5-6

CDR3: CASSERRINSNQPQHF
J: TRBJ1-5
V: TRBV2